A single T cell receptor (beta chain) is shown here with its context. Its specific antigen is unknown. No much larger clone is present one base from it, and per-base qualities are unavailable. CD8 naive samples consisted of CD45RO-negative cells that were positively selected for CCR7, yielding a CD45RA+CCR7+ population without TemRA cells. The donors were healthy, HIV-negative adults who had no recently reported acute infections or vaccinations. Only Caucasian adults living in Nashville, Tennessee, USA were represented among the donors. After blood collection by leukapheresis, PBMCs were isolated using Ficoll-Histopaque density gradient centrifugation and then cryopreserved in the vapor phase of liquid nitrogen. Analytical flow cytometry was used to check the purity and quantity of each magnetically sorted T cell population. Genomic DNA was isolated from each sorted fraction and quantified by UV absorbance on a Nanodrop 2000c.

The record originates from a study of shared clonotypes between healthy human individuals (TCRdb year 2020). A note on the overall study: The cohort comprised two women and a few men aged 18 to 49 years. Each donor's leukapheresis produced roughly between roughly 0.85 and 10 billion PBMCs. Different laboratories and diverse techniques were used to prepare libraries and sequence TCR repertoires, to increase sequencing depth and limit assay-specific biases. Per donor, three plates each were used for CD4 naive and CD4 memory, two for CD8 naive, and one for CD8 memory. To estimate repertoire size and how much clonotypes are shared between individuals, the study performed deep sequencing of blood TCR repertoires from a few healthy adults.

TCR CDR3 regions were amplified from genomic DNA by multiplex PCR using the deep immunoSEQ assay. Genomic DNA extracted from each cell subset was distributed evenly over all wells of several immunoSEQ 96-well plates, and each plate served as one replicate. For sorted subsets, about 0.2 ug genomic DNA, equal to 25,000 to 35,000 T cell genomes, was loaded into each replicate PCR. The purified libraries were quantified using a Qubit 3.0 fluorometer, sized with a Bioanalyzer 2100, and then quantified again using the KAPA Library Quantification kit. Each immunoSEQ 96-well plate was sequenced on its own single-read 150-cycle Illumina NextSeq 550 flow cell. Processing in the source paper ran as follows. Because the immunoSEQ output included only junctional sequences and no quality scores, the filtering could not be the same as the filtering used for full-length reads. Sequences were annotated with PyIR, a Python wrapper for IgBLAST v1.9, and V/J genes and CDR3 were assigned using IMGT germline references. Any read was removed if the V/J assignment was weak (E-value above 1e-6), the CDR3 was missing, or the read contained stop codons, out-of-frame junctions, or ambiguous translated residues. A V3J clonotype was defined by an identical inferred V gene, J gene, and CDR3 amino acid sequence. Percentage overlap between repertoires was computed as shared unique clonotypes divided by the size of the smaller repertoire. Richness of each repertoire was evaluated using RTK rarefaction, the Chao1 estimator, and Recon v2.1 estimates of unobserved clonotypes. For all TCRbeta clonotypes obtained by the gDNA method from several donors, generation probabilities were computed with OLGA. TCRdb re-hosts the immuneACCESS table, in-frame sequences only. Its copies lack some clones; in the studies checked, an unresolved V gene accounts for under half of them, and the cause for the rest is not known. D and trimming were read from the DNA, whereas the V and J calls and clone size are those reported in that table. The sample has about 2 million clones on record, roughly 95% of them singletons. The ten top clones hold more than 0.95% of the sample.

Points the paper makes about the study in general: Because the study included a small number of donors, the genetic and exposure-history diversity represented was limited. Pairwise subsampling indicated that sequencing depth was expected to affect the degree of clonotype sharing among donors. Compared with non-shared clonotypes, the clonotypes found in all four sorted-subset donors had higher generation probabilities. When several donors were compared, the shared fraction of clonotypes was roughly 4.8% for naive CD4, around 3.5% for naive CD8, 2.3% for memory CD4, and about 0.36% for memory CD8. Even with the large sequencing depth, rarefaction of the sorted-subset datasets indicated that sequencing was incomplete. Estimated clonotype richness was generally larger for naive than for memory subsets. Sampling was restricted to blood, and TCR repertoires in tissue are likely to differ from TCR repertoires in blood.

Specimen: naive CD8+ T cells sorted from blood. Reading the label with the study, this specimen's cell subset or site is: CD45RA+CCR7+. The sequence derives from a man aged 18 to 30 in good health.

In nucleotides, the sequence is TGTGCCAGCAGCTTAGACTATTCGACAGGCTACACCTTC. Its protein is CASSLDYSTGYTF. The receptor chain draws on TRBV5-4 and TRBJ1-2; the D gene assignment is ambiguous. Spanning cysteine to phenylalanine, the CDR3 consists of 13 amino acids. The DNA shown is the 39-base CDR3, in frame from base 1. CDR1 and CDR2, looked up from the germline V gene (reference sequence), are SGHNT and YYREEE. The V end loses 2 bases and the J end loses 8 bases, and a stretch of 13 bases separates them.